Listed below are T cell receptor beta chains from one sample, sequenced in a study of blood T cells in healthy people across ages. TCRdb ran MiXCR on the 5' RACE reads and lists one entry per CDR3 protein. The sample lists about 640,000 distinct CDR3 sequences; over 40% were seen once. The source material was blood. These receptors were obtained from a man at least 80 years old in good health. Both conserved end residues are trimmed from each CDR3.

>TRBV2|TRBJ2-3
ASRAIGGTGQRTDTQY
>TRBV15|TRBJ2-7
ATSRDAYLSPYEQY
>TRBV7-6|TRBJ1-4
ASSPIGTGGEKLF
>TRBV6-5|NA
ASNQGATAYEQY
>TRBV4-3|TRBJ2-1
ASSQGASGVYNEQF
>TRBV6-6|TRBJ2-3
ASWQGSTDTQY
>TRBV6-2/TRBV6-3|TRBJ2-1
ASSYPGLAGSYLSGF
>TRBV2|TRBJ1-6
AIPTSPRGENSPLH
>TRBV3-1|TRBJ2-1
ASSQELDLRGSSYNEQF
>TRBV7-6|TRBJ2-7
ASSLSAGTDYEQY
>TRBV9|TRBJ1-1
ASSVTAVNTEAF
>TRBV3-1|TRBJ2-6
ASSLRDRRAGANVLT
>TRBV5-1|TRBJ2-3
ASSLVGTGSGPDTQY
>TRBV20-1|TRBJ2-5
SATLQRKQETQY
>TRBV7-2|TRBJ2-5
ASSPRGQGIETQY
>TRBV7-9|TRBJ2-4
ASSLGGAANLGNIQY
>TRBV5-6|TRBJ2-7
AGSPDGQEGVQY
>TRBV6-2/TRBV6-3|NA
ASSPRTGRGNIQY